The 21 T cell receptor beta chains below come from one sample, sequenced in a study of CD8+CD57+ T cells in acquired aplastic anemia. CDR3 and TCR beta VDJ profiling relied on a genomic DNA template. TCRdb reprocessed the reads with MiXCR, giving one entry per CDR3 protein. The table records 450,000 to 600,000 distinct CDR3 sequences, approximately 32% of them present only once. Patients included in sequencing had previously demonstrated CD8+CD57+ cell expansion by flow cytometry. Sequenced material: sorted CD4+, CD8+, or CD8+CD57+ T cells (not recorded which) from PBMCs. These receptors came from a human donor with aplastic anemia.

The chain has TRBV19 and TRBJ1-1; D is unresolved. Trimming cost V 2 bases and J 0 bases, with 7 bases left between them. CDR3 size: 14 residues. CDR1 and CDR2 (germline): LNHDA, SQIVND (reference sequence). The CDR3 DNA is TGTGCCAGTAGTATATGGGGAATGAACACTGAAGCTTTCTTT. Translation: CASSIWGMNTEAFF.

In its sample, this clonotype was seen many times. The V gene is TRBV7-9, the J gene TRBJ1-2; D is uncertain. The CDR3 length is 11 residues. Germline loops: CDR1 SEHNR, CDR2 FQNEAQ (reference sequence). V lost 5 bases and J lost 5, with 6 bases in between. Here the CDR3 reads CASSEIYGYTF. CDR3 DNA: TGTGCCAGCAGCGAGATATATGGCTACACCTTC.

V usage is TRBV7-8 and J usage is TRBJ1-1; perhaps TRBD1 as D (6 bases). Trimming pared 4 bases from V and 6 bases from J, leaving 9 bases between. Germline V CDR1 and CDR2: SGHVS, FQNEAQ. The CDR3 covers 12 residues. The CDR3 sequence: CASSSQGAEAFF. The CDR3 DNA reads TGTGCCAGCAGCTCACAGGGAGCTGAAGCTTTCTTT. Full variable domain (outside the CDR3, taken from reference TRBV7-8 and TRBJ1-1): GAGVSQSPRYKVAKRGQDVALRCDPISGHVSLFWYQQALGQGPEFLTYFQNEAQLDKSGLPSDRFFAERPEGSVSTLKIQRTQQEDSAVYLCASSSQGAEAFFGQGTRLTVV.

CDR3 coding DNA: TGTGCCAGTAGTAGCTACAGGGAGGGCGAGCAGTACTTC. Translating it yields CASSSYREGEQYF. The chain employs TRBV19 and TRBJ2-7; the D gene is possibly TRBD2 (7 bases). V was cut by 4 bases and J by 6 bases, with 13 bases left in between. The length of the CDR3 is 13 residues. The germline V gene encodes CDR1 LNHDA and CDR2 SQIVND (reference sequence).

This clonotype has ten or more counts. CDR3 sequence: CASSAQGAGYNEQFF. The CDR3, as DNA: TGTGCCAGCAGTGCCCAGGGGGCTGGATACAATGAGCAGTTCTTC. The rearrangement joins TRBV25-1 to TRBJ2-1; 8 bases align to TRBD1. This CDR3 comprises 15 residues. From germline, CDR1 is MGHDK and CDR2 SYGVNS. The J segment lost 4 bases and the V segment lost 4 bases, leaving 6 bases of the junction unmatched.

The gene calls are TRBV19 and TRBJ2-3, with 15 bases identical to TRBD2. Germline assignment: CDR1 LNHDA and CDR2 SQIVND (reference sequence). V shed 3 bases and J 2 bases; nucleotides not matched to a gene: 9. The length of the CDR3 is 19 residues. CDR3 in DNA: TGTGCCAGTAGTATCGCTGGACTAGCGGGGGGGCCGTACACAGATACGCAGTATTTT. This codes for CASSIAGLAGGPYTDTQYF.

The chain uses TRBV29-1 and TRBJ1-1; TRBD1 matches at 10 bases. CDR1 and CDR2 from the germline V gene are SQVTM and ANQGSEA. The CDR3 consists of 12 residues. Germline trimming cut 7 bases from V and 4 bases from J; bases unmatched to any gene: 3. The CDR3 loop reads CSGDRGPTEAFF. In DNA form, the CDR3 reads TGCAGCGGTGACAGGGGGCCCACTGAAGCTTTCTTT.

This chain links TRBV3-1 with TRBJ1-1; no definite D call. V dropped 4 bases and J dropped 1 base, with 7 bases sitting between them. CDR3 length: 13 amino acids. Germline CDR1 is LGHDT and CDR2 is YNNKEL (reference sequence). Here the CDR3 DNA reads TGTGCCAGCAGCCGAGCTCCGAACACTGAAGCTTTCTTT. It translates to CASSRAPNTEAFF.

The sample holds many counts of this clonotype. This chain joins TRBV19 and TRBJ1-2; the D gene is possibly TRBD1 (5 bases). V was shortened by 2 bases and J by 2 bases, with 12 bases between the two germline ends. CDR3 size: 15 residues. The germline CDR1 and CDR2 sequences are LNHDA and SQIVND (reference sequence). In nucleotides, the CDR3 is TGTGCCAGTAGTATACGGCAGGGCATGAACTATGGCTACACCTTC. It encodes CASSIRQGMNYGYTF.

The chain combines TRBV7-6 with TRBJ1-2; TRBD1 matches at 9 bases. The germline CDR1 and CDR2 sequences are SGHVS and FNYEAQ. The V segment lost 0 bases and the J segment 8 bases; nucleotides outside the gene matches: 10. The CDR3 runs to 16 residues. The CDR3, as DNA: TGTGCCAGCAGCTTAGCGGGGCCGGGACAGGGAGGAGGCTACACCTTC. Translated, it gives CASSLAGPGQGGGYTF.

This clonotype was counted between two and nine times. The chain recombines TRBV18 with TRBJ2-5; D is undetermined. Germline values: CDR1 KGHSH, CDR2 LQKENI. This CDR3 has 13 residues. Deletions cut 3 bases from V and 2 bases from J, with 7 bases between. CDR3 sequence: CASSPRTQETQYF. The DNA of the CDR3 is TGTGCCAGCTCACCCCGTACACAAGAGACCCAGTACTTC.

This clonotype was detected many times. The rearrangement joins TRBV11-1 to TRBJ2-4; TRBD1 matches 10 bases. CDR3 length: 14 residues. V was clipped by 2 bases and J by 7 bases; unmatched bases: 2. CDR1 and CDR2 from the germline V gene are SGHAT and FQDESV (reference sequence). DNA for the CDR3: TGTGCCAGCAGCTTACGGACAGGGGGTAACATTCAGTACTTC. Its protein product is CASSLRTGGNIQYF.

This clonotype has ten or more counts. The chain is built from TRBV29-1 and TRBJ1-2; a possible D gene is TRBD1 (6 bases). There are 13 residues in the CDR3. The germline V gene encodes CDR1 SQVTM and CDR2 ANQGSEA. Trimming left V 6 bases short and J 4 bases short, with 15 bases between. DNA of the CDR3: TGCAGCGTGTACCCGGACAGCGTCTATGGCTACACCTTC. This sequence encodes CSVYPDSVYGYTF.

The gene calls are TRBV6-1 and TRBJ1-3; tentative D call: TRBD1 (6 bases). CDR3 length: 16 residues. Germline loops: CDR1 MNHNS, CDR2 SASEGT. Trimming removed 6 bases at V and 0 bases at J, with 15 bases between. This chain's CDR3 is CASRTGTQPSGNTIYF. CDR3 bases: TGTGCCAGCAGGACCGGGACACAACCCTCTGGAAACACCATATATTTT.

A single count supports this clonotype. The V gene is TRBV2, the J gene TRBJ2-7; D unresolved. V shed 2 bases and J shed 3 bases, with 11 bases lying between them. Germline V gene data show CDR1 as SNHLY and CDR2 as FYNNEI. This CDR3 has 14 amino acids. CDR3 coding DNA: TGTGCCAGCAGTGAATCAGGACGCTGCTACGAGCAGTACTTC. It codes for CASSESGRCYEQYF. The complete variable domain, with remaining parts taken from reference TRBV2 and TRBJ2-7, reads EPEVTQTPSHQVTQMGQEVILRCVPISNHLYFYWYRQILGQKVEFLVSFYNNEISEKSEIFDDQFSVERPDGSNFTLKIRSTKLEDSAMYFCASSESGRCYEQYFGPGTRLTVT.

As concerns this clonotype: A much larger clone lies one base from this, so it may be a read error. This chain connects TRBV20-1 to TRBJ1-3; D ambiguous. The length of the CDR3 is 11 residues. Germline CDR1 is DFQATT and CDR2 is SNEGSKA (reference sequence). The CDR3 nucleotides read TGCGGTGCTCTTTCTTCGCGAGCCCGATATTTT. Protein product: CGALSSRARYF.

V gene TRBV10-1 combines with J gene TRBJ1-6, with 9 nucleotides matching TRBD1. CDR3 length equals 14 residues. Looked up from germline, CDR1 is WNHNN and CDR2 is SYGVQD (reference sequence). The V segment lost 7 bases and the J segment 10 bases; nucleotides outside the gene matches: 8. CDR3 region: CASNPGTGPSPLHF. CDR3 in DNA: TGCGCCAGCAACCCTGGGACAGGGCCCTCACCCCTCCACTTT.

This clonotype was counted only a few times. V and J are TRBV7-3 and TRBJ2-1; possibly TRBD2 for D (6 bases). V lost 5 bases, J lost 0 bases, and 14 bases lay in between. The CDR3 loop spans 16 amino acids. Germline CDR1 is SGHTA and CDR2 is FQGTGA. The CDR3 spells CASSPNGGSSYNEQFF. The CDR3, as DNA: TGTGCCAGCAGCCCTAACGGGGGTTCCTCCTACAATGAGCAGTTCTTC.

This clonotype was observed a few times. The junction departs from germline at one end; a sequencing error may be responsible. The chain carries TRBV3-1 and TRBJ1-6; a weak D match, TRBD1 (6 bases). The CDR3 totals 15 residues. Per the germline V gene, CDR1 is LGHDT and CDR2 is YNNKEL (reference sequence). CDR3 residues: CASGQVMGQGSPLHF. The DNA of the CDR3 is TGTGCCAGCGGCCAAGTAATGGGACAAGGTTCACCCCTCCACTTT. Together with reference TRBV3-1 and TRBJ1-6, the CDR3 gives the full variable domain: DTAVSQTPKYLVTQMGNDKSIKCEQNLGHDTMYWYKQDSKKFLKIMFSYNNKELIINETVPNRFSPKSPDKAHLNLHINSLELGDSAVYFCASGQVMGQGSPLHFGNGTRLTVT.

This clonotype was recorded only once. Since no conserved phenylalanine or tryptophan closes the CDR3, a read error is the likely cause. The gene calls are TRBV29-1 and TRBJ1-2; possibly TRBD1 for D (5 bases). Trimming removed 5 bases from V and 4 bases from J, with 14 bases in between. The CDR3 length is 13 residues. The germline V gene encodes CDR1 SQVTM and CDR2 ANQGSEA. Written as DNA, the CDR3 is TGCAGCGTTCGCAGCTCAGGGATCTATGGCTACACCTCC. It yields the protein CSVRSSGIYGYTS.

This clonotype came up once. A read error may explain this, as a much larger clone is one base away. This chain connects TRBV20-1 to TRBJ1-2; TRBD1 matches at 8 bases. With 3 bases clipped from V and 5 bases from J, the junction kept 11 bases outside the gene matches. CDR1 DFQATT and CDR2 SNEGSKA come from the germline V gene (reference sequence). This CDR3 has 15 amino acids. CDR3: CSARHPGGGRYGYTF. CDR3 DNA: TGCAGTGCTAGGCACCCAGGGGGCGGACGGTATGGCTACACCTTC.